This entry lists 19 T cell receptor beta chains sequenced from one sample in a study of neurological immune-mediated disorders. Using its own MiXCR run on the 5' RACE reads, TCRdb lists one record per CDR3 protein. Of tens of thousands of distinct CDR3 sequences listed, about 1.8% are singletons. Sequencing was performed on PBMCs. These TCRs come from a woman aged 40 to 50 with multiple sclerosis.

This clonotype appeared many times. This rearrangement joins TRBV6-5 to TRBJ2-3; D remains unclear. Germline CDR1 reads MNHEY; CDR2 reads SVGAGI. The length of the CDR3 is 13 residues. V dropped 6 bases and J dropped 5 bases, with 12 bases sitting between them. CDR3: CASSRWIKDTQYF. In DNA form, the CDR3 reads TGTGCCAGCAGCCGATGGATTAAAGATACGCAGTATTTT.

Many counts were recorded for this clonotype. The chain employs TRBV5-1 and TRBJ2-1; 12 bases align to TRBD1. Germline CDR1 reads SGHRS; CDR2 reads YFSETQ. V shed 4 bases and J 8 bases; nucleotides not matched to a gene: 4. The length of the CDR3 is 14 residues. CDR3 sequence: CASSPGTGGYEQFF. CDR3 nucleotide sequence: TGCGCCAGCAGCCCCGGGACAGGGGGCTATGAGCAGTTCTTC.

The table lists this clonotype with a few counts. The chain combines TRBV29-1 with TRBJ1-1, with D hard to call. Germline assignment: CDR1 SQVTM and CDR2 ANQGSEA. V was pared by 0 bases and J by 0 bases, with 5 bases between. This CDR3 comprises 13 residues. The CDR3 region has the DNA TGCAGCGTTGAAGATAGGATGAACACTGAAGCTTTCTTT. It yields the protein CSVEDRMNTEAFF. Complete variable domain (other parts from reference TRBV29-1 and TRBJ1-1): SAVISQKPSRDICQRGTSLTIQCQVDSQVTMMFWYRQQPGQSLTLIATANQGSEATYESGFVIDKFPISRPNLTFSTLTVSNMSPEDSSIYLCSVEDRMNTEAFFGQGTRLTVV.

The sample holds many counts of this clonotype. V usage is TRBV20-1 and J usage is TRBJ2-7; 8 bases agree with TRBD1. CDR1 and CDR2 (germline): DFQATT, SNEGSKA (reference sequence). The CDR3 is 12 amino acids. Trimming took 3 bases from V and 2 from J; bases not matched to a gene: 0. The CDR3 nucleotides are TGCAGTGCTAGGACAGGGGCCTACGAGCAGTACTTC. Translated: CSARTGAYEQYF.

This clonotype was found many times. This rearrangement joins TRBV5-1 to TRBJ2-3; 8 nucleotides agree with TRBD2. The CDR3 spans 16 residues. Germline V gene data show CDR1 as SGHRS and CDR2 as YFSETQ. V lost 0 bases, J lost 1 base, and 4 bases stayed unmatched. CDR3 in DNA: TGCGCCAGCAGCTTGGTAGCGGGACTAGGCACAGATACGCAGTATTTT. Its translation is CASSLVAGLGTDTQYF.

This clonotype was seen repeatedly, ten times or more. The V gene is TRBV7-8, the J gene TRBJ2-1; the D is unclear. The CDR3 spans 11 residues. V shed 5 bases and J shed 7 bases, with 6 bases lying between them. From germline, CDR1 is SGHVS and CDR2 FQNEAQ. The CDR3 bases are TGTGCCAGCAGCCGAGCGAATGAGCAGTTCTTC. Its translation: CASSRANEQFF.

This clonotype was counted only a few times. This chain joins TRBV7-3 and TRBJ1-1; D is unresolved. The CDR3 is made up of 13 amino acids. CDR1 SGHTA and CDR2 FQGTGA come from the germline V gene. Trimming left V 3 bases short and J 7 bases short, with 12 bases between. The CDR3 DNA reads TGTGCCAGCAGCTTCGACCGTACTTTTGAAGCTTTCTTT. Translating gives CASSFDRTFEAFF. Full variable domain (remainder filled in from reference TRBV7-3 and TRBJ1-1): GAGVSQTPSNKVTEKGKYVELRCDPISGHTALYWYRQSLGQGPEFLIYFQGTGAADDSGLPNDRFFAVRPEGSVSTLKIQRTERGDSAVYLCASSFDRTFEAFFGQGTRLTVV.

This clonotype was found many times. This CDR3 is CSVAGRLHYGYTF. The CDR3 nucleotides read TGCAGCGTGGCGGGGAGGCTTCACTATGGCTACACCTTC. The rearrangement links TRBV29-1 to TRBJ1-2, with D uncertain. CDR3 length: 13 residues. Per the germline V gene, CDR1 is SQVTM and CDR2 is ANQGSEA. Trimming took off 6 bases at V and 3 bases at J, with 14 bases between the two ends.

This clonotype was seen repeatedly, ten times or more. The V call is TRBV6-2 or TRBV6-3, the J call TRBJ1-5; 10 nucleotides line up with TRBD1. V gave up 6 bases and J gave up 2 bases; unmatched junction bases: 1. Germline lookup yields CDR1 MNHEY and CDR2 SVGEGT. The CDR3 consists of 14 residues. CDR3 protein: CASRGTGGNQPQHF. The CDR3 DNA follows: TGTGCCAGCAGGGGGACAGGGGGCAATCAGCCCCAGCATTTT.

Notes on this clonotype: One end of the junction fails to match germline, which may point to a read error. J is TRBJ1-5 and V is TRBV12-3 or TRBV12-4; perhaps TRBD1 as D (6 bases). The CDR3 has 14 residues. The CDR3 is CASSPGVLDKTQNF. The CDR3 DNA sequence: TGTGCCAGCAGCCCAGGGGTGCTCGATAAGACCCAGAATTTT.

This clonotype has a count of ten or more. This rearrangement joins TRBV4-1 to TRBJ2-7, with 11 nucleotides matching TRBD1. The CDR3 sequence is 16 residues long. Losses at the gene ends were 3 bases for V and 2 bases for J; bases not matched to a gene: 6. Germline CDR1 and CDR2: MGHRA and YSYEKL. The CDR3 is CASSHRPGQGAYEQYF. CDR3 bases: TGCGCCAGCAGCCATCGACCGGGACAGGGGGCCTACGAGCAGTACTTC.

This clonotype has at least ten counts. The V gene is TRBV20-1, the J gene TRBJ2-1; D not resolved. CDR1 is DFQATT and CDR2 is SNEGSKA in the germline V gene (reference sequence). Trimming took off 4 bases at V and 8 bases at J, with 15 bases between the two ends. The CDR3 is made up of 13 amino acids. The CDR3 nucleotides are TGCAGTGCTAATCCGGTTCCCCTCTATGAGCAGTTCTTC. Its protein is CSANPVPLYEQFF.

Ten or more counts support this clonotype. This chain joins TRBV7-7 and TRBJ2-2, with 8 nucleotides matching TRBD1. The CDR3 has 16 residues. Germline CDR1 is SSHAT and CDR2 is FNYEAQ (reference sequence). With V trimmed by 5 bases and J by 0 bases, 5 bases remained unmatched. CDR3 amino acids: CASSPRTGSNTGELFF. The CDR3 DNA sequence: TGTGCCAGCAGCCCTAGGACAGGGTCGAACACCGGGGAGCTGTTTTTT.

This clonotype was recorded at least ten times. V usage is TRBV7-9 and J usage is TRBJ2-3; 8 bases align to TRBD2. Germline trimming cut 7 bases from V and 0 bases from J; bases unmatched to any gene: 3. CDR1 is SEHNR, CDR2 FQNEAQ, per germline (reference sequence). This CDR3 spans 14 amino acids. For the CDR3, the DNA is TGTGCCAGCAACAGCGGGGGAAGCACAGATACGCAGTATTTT. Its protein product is CASNSGGSTDTQYF.

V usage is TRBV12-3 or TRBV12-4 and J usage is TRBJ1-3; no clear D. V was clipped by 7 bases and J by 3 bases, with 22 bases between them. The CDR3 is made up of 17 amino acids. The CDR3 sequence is CASTLRVSGVDGNTIYF. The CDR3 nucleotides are TGTGCCAGCACTCTACGGGTGTCGGGTGTCGATGGAAACACCATATATTTT.

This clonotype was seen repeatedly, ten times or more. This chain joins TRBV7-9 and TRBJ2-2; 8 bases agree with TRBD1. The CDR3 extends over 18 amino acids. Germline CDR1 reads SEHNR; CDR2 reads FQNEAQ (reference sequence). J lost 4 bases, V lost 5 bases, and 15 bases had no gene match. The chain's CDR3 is CASSPMISGTGSTGELFF. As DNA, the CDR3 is TGTGCCAGCAGCCCAATGATTTCCGGGACAGGTTCCACCGGGGAGCTGTTTTTT.

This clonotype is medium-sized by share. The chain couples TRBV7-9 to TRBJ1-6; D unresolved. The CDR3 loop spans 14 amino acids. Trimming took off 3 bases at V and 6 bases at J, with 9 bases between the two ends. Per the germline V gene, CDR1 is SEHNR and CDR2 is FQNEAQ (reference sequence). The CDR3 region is CASSFGSSNSPLHF. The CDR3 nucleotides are TGTGCCAGCAGCTTTGGGAGTTCTAATTCACCCCTCCACTTT.

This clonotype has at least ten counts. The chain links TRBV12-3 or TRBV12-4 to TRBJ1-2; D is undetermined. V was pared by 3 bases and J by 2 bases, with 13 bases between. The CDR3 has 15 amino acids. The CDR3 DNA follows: TGTGCCAGCAGTTTCTGGGCAGTGAAAAACTATGGCTACACCTTC. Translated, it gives CASSFWAVKNYGYTF.

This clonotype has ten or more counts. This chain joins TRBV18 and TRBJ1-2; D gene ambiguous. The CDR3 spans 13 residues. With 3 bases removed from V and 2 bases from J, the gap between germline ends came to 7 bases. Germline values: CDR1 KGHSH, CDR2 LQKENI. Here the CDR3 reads CASSPDKNYGYTF. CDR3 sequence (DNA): TGTGCCAGCTCACCCGACAAAAACTATGGCTACACCTTC.